The rows below give T cell receptor beta chains drawn from one sample of a study of CD8+CD57+ T cells in acquired aplastic anemia. One entry per CDR3 protein, called by TCRdb with MiXCR from the reads. The table includes about 200,000 distinct CDR3 sequences, about 62% detected once. Specimen: sorted CD4+, CD8+, or CD8+CD57+ T cells (not recorded which) from PBMCs. All receptors come from a human donor with aplastic anemia. The CDR3 runs from the conserved cysteine through the conserved F or W. D genes are given only for firm matches. Clone size is stated in some rows and not others, as once, few, many or a class when expanded.

abundance	d_gene	v_gene	j_gene	CDR3nt	CDR3aa
NA	NA	TRBV29-1	TRBJ1-2	TGCAGCGTTGATACTAGTGGGGGGACGCGCTACACCTTC	CSVDTSGGTRYTF
NA	NA	TRBV2	TRBJ1-2	TGTGCCAGCATCAACACTAGGGCGGTTGACTATGGCTACACCTTC	CASINTRAVDYGYTF
NA	NA	TRBV2	TRBJ2-2	TGTGCCAGCAGTGCCGACAACACCGGGGAGCTGTTTTTT	CASSADNTGELFF
NA	NA	TRBV19	TRBJ2-7	TGTGCCAGTAGTTCCACTCTGGCCGCTGAGAACGAGCAGTACTTC	CASSSTLAAENEQYF
NA	NA	TRBV7-2	TRBJ2-5	TGTGCCAGCAGCTTGGTTATAGGCGGCGAGACCCAGTACTTC	CASSLVIGGETQYF
NA	TRBD1	TRBV11-1	TRBJ2-1	TGTGCCAGCAGCCCGGGACAGGGAATCCTCGGTGAGCAGTTCTTC	CASSPGQGILGEQFF
NA	NA	TRBV20-1	TRBJ2-3	TGCAGTGCTAGCCGACCGGGAGATACGCAGTATTTT	CSASRPGDTQYF
NA	NA	TRBV7-8	TRBJ1-5	TGTGCCAGCAGCTTAGAGGCAGGGGTGGGTCAGCCCCAGCATTTT	CASSLEAGVGQPQHF
few	NA	TRBV20-1	TRBJ2-7	TGCAGTGCTAGAGTTCGCCGGGCAAGCTCCTACGAGCAGTACTTC	CSARVRRASSYEQYF
NA	TRBD1	TRBV2	TRBJ2-5	TGTGCCACCGGGACAGGGGCCAGCGGGGAGACCCAGTACTTC	CATGTGASGETQYF
NA	TRBD1	TRBV10-2	TRBJ1-2	TGCGCCAGCAGTGCCGGGACAGTGGATGGCTACACCTTC	CASSAGTVDGYTF
NA	NA	TRBV7-2	TRBJ2-3	TGTGCCAGCAGCTGGGGGAGTAGCACAGATACGCAGTATTTT	CASSWGSSTDTQYF
NA	NA	TRBV29-1	TRBJ1-2	TGCAGCGTCCCCGGGAGGCTGCTTGGCTACACCTTC	CSVPGRLLGYTF
NA	TRBD2	TRBV20-1	TRBJ2-7	TGCAGTGCAACTAGACTAGCGGGGCGCTCCTACGAGCAGTACTTC	CSATRLAGRSYEQYF
NA	NA	TRBV2	TRBJ2-7	TGTGCCAGCAGTGGCGGGACCGCGGAGGACGAGCAGTACTTC	CASSGGTAEDEQYF
NA	TRBD2	TRBV20-1	TRBJ2-1	TGCAGTGCGGAACTAGCGGGGGGCCGCTCCTACAATGAGCAGTTCTTC	CSAELAGGRSYNEQFF
NA	TRBD2	TRBV19	TRBJ2-7	TGTGCCAGTAAGGCGGAAGCGGGGGGGACCTACGAGCAGTACTTC	CASKAEAGGTYEQYF
few	NA	TRBV10-1	TRBJ2-3	TGCGCCAGCAGTGATTCGGGAACCAATGAGCAGTATTTT	CASSDSGTNEQYF
many	NA	TRBV7-9	TRBJ1-2	TGTGCCAGCTCCGAAGGCTCGAATGGCTACACCTTC	CASSEGSNGYTF
many	TRBD1	TRBV7-9	TRBJ2-3	TGTGCCAGCAGCCCCGCCGACGACAGGGGTAATTCGGATACGCAGTATTTT	CASSPADDRGNSDTQYF
NA	NA	TRBV29-1	TRBJ1-1	TGCAGCGTTGTGGTCAGGGCGGGGACTGAAGCTTTCTTT	CSVVVRAGTEAFF
many	NA	TRBV5-8	TRBJ2-1	TGTGCCAGCAGCTTGGTGGGGATCTCCTACAATGAGCAGTTCTTC	CASSLVGISYNEQFF
NA	TRBD2	TRBV11-3	TRBJ2-5	TGTGCCAGCAGCTCCGGCGGGGGGGCCGGGGAGACCCAGTACTTC	CASSSGGGAGETQYF
medium-sized	NA	TRBV2	TRBJ1-5	TGTGCCAGCAGTGTTTTTAGTAATCAGCCCCAGCATTTT	CASSVFSNQPQHF
NA	TRBD1	TRBV10-2	TRBJ1-5	TGCGCCAGCGCTCGGGCAACGGGACAGGTGAACTACGAGCAGCCCCAGCGTTTT	CASARATGQVNYEQPQRF
once	NA	TRBV10-3	TRBJ2-7	TGTGCCGGTTCCGGGACCCGGCTGTACGAGCAGTACTTC	CAGSGTRLYEQYF
NA	TRBD1	TRBV10-3	TRBJ1-1	TGTGCCATCAGAAAGGGGGCTGGGGAGGGGAACACTGAAGCTTTCTTT	CAIRKGAGEGNTEAFF
NA	NA	TRBV5-4	TRBJ2-7	TGTGCCAGCAGCTTGGTGGGACAACCCTACGAGCAGTACTTC	CASSLVGQPYEQYF
NA	NA	TRBV24-1	TRBJ2-3	TGTGCCACCAGTGATTTATCCGGGGATGGGGATACGCAGTATTTT	CATSDLSGDGDTQYF